These 18 T cell receptor beta chains share one sample of origin, sequenced in a study of blood T cells in healthy people across ages. The use of a sample-barcoded 5' primer and a J-beta primer mix characterized a second PCR of roughly 7 to 11 cycles. Using its own MiXCR run on the 5' RACE reads, TCRdb lists one record per CDR3 protein. The sample yields fewer than 2,000,000 distinct CDR3 sequences, roughly 32% seen once. The sample comprised blood. Every receptor here comes from a woman in her 30s in good health.

This clonotype was seen a few times. The rearrangement joins TRBV4-1 to TRBJ1-2; TRBD1 is a possible D gene (6 bases). CDR3 length: 16 residues. Germline lookup yields CDR1 MGHRA and CDR2 YSYEKL. V gave up 1 base and J gave up 2 bases, with 14 bases separating them. The CDR3 bases are TGCGCCAGCAGCCAAGGAGGACAGCTTGGAAACTATGGCTACACCTTC. Translating gives CASSQGGQLGNYGYTF.

The rearrangement uses TRBV7-2 and TRBJ2-1; 9 positions match TRBD2. The CDR3 runs to 15 residues. The germline gives CDR1 SGHTA, CDR2 FQGNSA. Unmatched junction bases numbered 5, after V lost 2 bases and J lost 6 bases. The chain's CDR3 is CASSLLSGGINEQFF. In nucleotides, the CDR3 is TGTGCCAGCAGCTTACTTAGCGGGGGAATCAATGAGCAGTTCTTC.

The rearrangement joins TRBV29-1 to TRBJ2-2; TRBD1 aligns across 8 bases. Germline assignment: CDR1 SQVTM and CDR2 ANQGSEA. The V segment lost 4 bases and the J segment 1 base; nucleotides outside the gene matches: 2. This CDR3 region has 14 residues. DNA of the CDR3: TGCAGCGTTGGACAGGGGTTGAACACCGGGGAGCTGTTTTTT. This codes for CSVGQGLNTGELFF.

A note on this clonotype: Germline and junction disagree at one end, which may indicate a read error. This rearrangement joins TRBV6-5 to TRBJ2-3; possible D gene TRBD2, 7 bases. This CDR3 contains 14 residues. Germline V lookup: CDR1 MNHEY, CDR2 SVGAGI. The CDR3 sequence: CAGRGGTTLHTQYF. The CDR3 DNA reads TGTGCCGGCAGGGGTGGGACTACGCTGCATACGCAGTATTTT.

A word on this clonotype: At one end the junction does not follow the germline gene, possibly because of a read error. The chain couples TRBV2 to TRBJ2-5, with D possibly TRBD2 on 6 matching bases. Germline V gives CDR1 SNHLY, CDR2 FYNNEI. This CDR3 spans 13 amino acids. The CDR3 sequence: CAGSGYHQETQYF. The CDR3 nucleotides are TGTGCCGGCAGCGGGTACCACCAAGAGACCCAATACTTC.

This clonotype was seen a handful of times. The gene calls are TRBV30 and TRBJ2-5; D is uncertain. The J call may be mistaken, given a closer DNA end match to TRBJ2-7. The CDR3 sequence is 13 residues long. Germline lookup yields CDR1 GTSNPN and CDR2 SVGIG (reference sequence). This CDR3 is CAWSPRWVYEQYF. Written as DNA, the CDR3 is TGTGCCTGGAGTCCCAGGTGGGTGTACGAGCAGTACTTC.

This clonotype came up a few times. The V and J genes are TRBV5-1 and TRBJ2-1; 11 bases align to TRBD1. The CDR3 covers 16 residues. CDR1 is SGHRS and CDR2 is YFSETQ in the germline V gene. V trimming: 2 bases; J trimming: 2 bases; junction bases outside the gene matches: 3. As DNA, the CDR3 is TGCGCCAGCAGCTTTCTGGGACAGGGGGCCTACAATGAGCAGTTCTTC. Its translation: CASSFLGQGAYNEQFF.

This clonotype has only one observation. The rearrangement uses TRBV27 and TRBJ2-1; maybe TRBD2 (6 bases). CDR1 is MNHEY, CDR2 SMNVEV, per germline (reference sequence). V lost 9 bases to trimming and J lost 11 bases, with 20 bases between them. The CDR3 spans 13 residues. The CDR3 region has the DNA TGTGCCAGTAAACTGCTGGGAGGTGGTAAGCAGTTCTTC. Encoded protein: CASKLLGGGKQFF.

This clonotype occurred a few times. The rearrangement uses TRBV7-2 and TRBJ2-5; D is undetermined. The CDR3 loop spans 16 amino acids. Trimming left V 1 base short and J 2 bases short, with 14 bases between. The germline CDR1 and CDR2 sequences are SGHTA and FQGNSA. The CDR3 DNA reads TGTGCCAGCAGCTTAGGGGTAGGCAGGTCTCAAGAGACCCAGTACTTC. It codes for CASSLGVGRSQETQYF.

On this clonotype itself: A junction boundary mismatches the germline segment, possibly from a read error. The CDR3 sequence: CASSYAGDERYF. For the CDR3, the DNA is TGCGCCAGCAGCTACGCTGGCGACGAGCGGTACTTC. The genes are TRBV5-1 and TRBJ2-7; D remains unclear. This CDR3 has 12 amino acids. The germline gives CDR1 SGHRS, CDR2 YFSETQ.

The chain couples TRBV20-1 to TRBJ1-5, with a weak D call TRBD1 (6 bases). The germline gives CDR1 DFQATT, CDR2 SNEGSKA (reference sequence). CDR3 length: 14 amino acids. V was shortened by 1 base and J by 6 bases, with 13 bases between the two germline ends. The CDR3 nucleotides are TGCAGTGCTAGAGCCAGGGGTTTTAGTCAGCCCCAGCATTTT. It is translated as CSARARGFSQPQHF.

As for this clonotype: This may stem from a read error, because a much larger clone lies one nucleotide away. V usage is TRBV6-1 and J usage is TRBJ2-5, with TRBD1 matching over 8 bases. Germline CDR1 and CDR2: MNHNS and SASEGT. This CDR3 is built from 13 residues. Trimming took 5 bases from V and 3 from J; bases not matched to a gene: 2. The CDR3 sequence: CASSWTGKETQYF. CDR3 DNA: TGTGCCAGCAGTTGGACAGGGAAAGAGACCCAGTACTTC.

This clonotype has only a few counts. The V gene is TRBV6-1, the J gene TRBJ1-2; D is perhaps TRBD1 (5 bases). This CDR3 contains 12 residues. CDR1 is MNHNS and CDR2 is SASEGT in the germline V gene. V was pared by 4 bases and J by 5 bases, with 8 bases between. The CDR3 sequence is CASSGRQYGYTF. CDR3 sequence (DNA): TGTGCCAGCAGTGGCCGACAGTATGGCTACACCTTC.

This clonotype was counted between two and nine times. J is TRBJ1-6 and V is TRBV15, with D maybe TRBD1 (6 bases). Per the germline V gene, CDR1 is LNHNV and CDR2 is YYDKDF (reference sequence). With 2 bases removed from V and 9 bases from J, the gap between germline ends came to 17 bases. The CDR3 spans 16 residues. CDR3 residues: CATSRNPGAAGSPLHF. The CDR3 nucleotides read TGTGCCACCAGCAGAAACCCGGGGGCAGCCGGTTCACCCCTCCACTTT. Full variable domain (outside the CDR3, taken from reference TRBV15 and TRBJ1-6): DAMVIQNPRYQVTQFGKPVTLSCSQTLNHNVMYWYQQKSSQAPKLLFHYYDKDFNNEADTPDNFQSRRPNTSFCFLDIRSPGLGDTAMYLCATSRNPGAAGSPLHFGNGTRLTVT.

V is TRBV6-1 and J is TRBJ2-4; possible D gene TRBD1, 6 bases. V was shortened by 3 bases and J by 4 bases, with 10 bases between the two germline ends. The CDR3 spans 14 residues. The V gene's germline CDR1 is MNHNS and CDR2 SASEGT. The CDR3: CASSEGAGKNIQYF. The CDR3 region has the DNA TGTGCCAGCAGTGAGGGGGCCGGAAAAAACATTCAGTACTTC.

V is TRBV20-1 and J is TRBJ1-2, with unresolved D. V was clipped by 0 bases and J by 4 bases, with 9 bases between them. The CDR3 length is 13 residues. Germline values: CDR1 DFQATT, CDR2 SNEGSKA (reference sequence). The CDR3 DNA is TGCAGTGCTAGAGATCACAGTCGCTATGGCTACACCTTC. It specifies CSARDHSRYGYTF.

The chain carries TRBV20-1 and TRBJ1-1; a possible D gene is TRBD1 (6 bases). The CDR3 totals 16 residues. CDR1 and CDR2 from the germline V gene are DFQATT and SNEGSKA (reference sequence). V lost 6 bases and J lost 1, with 21 bases in between. This chain's CDR3 is CSAYGGTGSTNTEAFF. In nucleotides, the CDR3 is TGCAGTGCCTACGGTGGAACAGGGTCGACGAACACTGAAGCTTTCTTT.

The chain carries TRBV6-5 and TRBJ2-1, with D possibly called TRBD1 or TRBD2 (5 bases each). This CDR3 has 16 amino acids. With 5 bases removed from V and 1 base from J, the gap between germline ends came to 15 bases. In germline, CDR1 is MNHEY, CDR2 SVGAGI. The CDR3 region has the DNA TGTGCCAGCAGTCGGGGACGGGCGGGTTCCTACAATGAGCAGTTCTTC. It codes for CASSRGRAGSYNEQFF.